Sequencing of this T cell receptor (beta chain) was carried out in a study of cytomegalovirus exposure and HLA in healthy donors. Germline CDR1 is MNHEY and CDR2 is SMNVEV (reference sequence). V was trimmed by 3 bases and J by 0 bases, leaving 9 bases between them. The CDR3 has 15 residues. Generated by immunoSEQ multiplex PCR, the TCRdb table keeps only in-frame clones and is missing some. The sample has some 180,000 clones, more than 75% seen once. The chain couples TRBV27 to TRBJ2-1; no reliable D call. This clonotype was sampled from a young man in good health and CMV-seropositive. Sequenced input: PBMCs. The CDR3 spells CASSLETSSYNEQFF. The CDR3 nucleotides read TGTGCCAGCAGTTTGGAAACGAGCTCCTACAATGAGCAGTTCTTC.